Following are 6 T cell receptor beta chains from one sample sequenced in a study of T-cell memory formation after mild COVID-19. TCRdb re-derived calls from the 5' RACE reads in MiXCR, one entry per CDR3 protein. Altogether roughly 370,000 distinct CDR3 sequences are present, about a sixth being singletons, with the ten largest covering about 22%. Source material: PBMCs or a T cell subset sorted from them (not recorded which). The receptors were gathered from a man in his late teens or twenties who had mild COVID-19 (a few samples of this study predate the infection). Cell type and time point are not known.

This clonotype was detected a few times. The J gene is TRBJ2-3, the V gene TRBV12-3 or TRBV12-4; 8 bases match TRBD2. The CDR3 runs to 13 residues. After removal of 6 bases from V and 5 bases from J, the junction contained 4 bases not matched to a gene. CDR3 amino acids: CASRPRGVDTQYF. CDR3 nucleotide sequence: TGTGCCAGCAGGCCGCGGGGGGTAGATACGCAGTATTTT.

In its sample, this clonotype was seen a few times. The chain joins TRBV12-3 or TRBV12-4 to TRBJ2-7; D is unclear. The CDR3 covers 14 residues. The V gene lost 7 bases and the J gene lost 0 bases, with 13 bases spanning the gap. In DNA form, the CDR3 reads TGTGCCAGCACCGACTTGGCGAGCTCCTACGAGCAGTACTTC. Its translation: CASTDLASSYEQYF.

The chain combines TRBV15 with TRBJ2-5, with D perhaps matching TRBD1 (6 bases). This CDR3 contains 15 residues. Germline V gene data show CDR1 as LNHNV and CDR2 as YYDKDF (reference sequence). The ends were cut back, 5 bases at V and 1 base at J, with 14 bases in the middle. CDR3 sequence: CATSGFQTGQETQYF. DNA of the CDR3: TGTGCCACCAGCGGGTTCCAGACAGGCCAAGAGACCCAGTACTTC. The whole variable domain, filled in from reference TRBV15 and TRBJ2-5, reads DAMVIQNPRYQVTQFGKPVTLSCSQTLNHNVMYWYQQKSSQAPKLLFHYYDKDFNNEADTPDNFQSRRPNTSFCFLDIRSPGLGDTAMYLCATSGFQTGQETQYFGPGTRLLVL.

This clonotype was counted a few times. The chain is built from TRBV5-1 and TRBJ1-1; D unresolved. CDR1 and CDR2 (germline): SGHRS, YFSETQ. The CDR3 is 15 amino acids. V was pared by 4 bases and J by 3 bases, with 16 bases between. In DNA form, the CDR3 reads TGCGCCAGCAGCCCATTACCGGGGTTGGACACTGAAGCTTTCTTT. Amino acids: CASSPLPGLDTEAFF.

This clonotype came up a few times. The rearrangement joins TRBV24-1 to TRBJ2-3; D perhaps matches TRBD2 (5 bases). This CDR3 has 13 residues. Trimming took 7 bases from V and 6 from J, leaving 13 bases between them. Germline V gene data show CDR1 as KGHDR and CDR2 as SFDVKD. Here the CDR3 DNA reads TGTGCCACCAGCGGAGGAGACCTGGATACGCAGTATTTT. Encoded protein: CATSGGDLDTQYF.

V gene TRBV7-2 combines with J gene TRBJ2-3, with 9 bases matching TRBD2. The CDR3 has 16 amino acids. Losses at the gene ends were 2 bases for V and 4 bases for J; bases not matched to a gene: 7. Germline values: CDR1 SGHTA, CDR2 FQGNSA. As DNA, the CDR3 is TGTGCCAGCAGCTTATGGCGGGGGGGCGGCGCAGATACGCAGTATTTT. It is translated as CASSLWRGGGADTQYF.